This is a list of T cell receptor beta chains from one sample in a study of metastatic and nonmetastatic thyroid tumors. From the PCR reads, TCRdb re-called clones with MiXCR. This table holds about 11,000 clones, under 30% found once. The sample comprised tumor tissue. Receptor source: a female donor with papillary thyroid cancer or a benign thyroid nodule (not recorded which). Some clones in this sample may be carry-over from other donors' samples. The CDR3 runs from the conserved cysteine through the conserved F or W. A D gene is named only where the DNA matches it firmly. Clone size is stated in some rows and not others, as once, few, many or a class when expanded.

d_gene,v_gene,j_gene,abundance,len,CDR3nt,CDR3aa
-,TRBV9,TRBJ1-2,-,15,TGTGCCAGCAGCCTTACCGGCGACGGGACCTATGGCTACACCTTC,CASSLTGDGTYGYTF
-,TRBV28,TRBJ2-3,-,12,TGTGCCAGCAGTGTGAGCACAGATAAGCAGTATTTT,CASSVSTDKQYF
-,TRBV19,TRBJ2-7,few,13,TGTGCCAGTAGTCCATCGGCACTGCGCGAGCAGTACTTC,CASSPSALREQYF
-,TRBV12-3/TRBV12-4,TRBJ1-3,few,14,TGTGCCAGCAGTTTAGGCTTCTCTGGAAACACCATATATTTT,CASSLGFSGNTIYF
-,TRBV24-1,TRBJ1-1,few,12,TGTGCCACCAGTGATCCCGGAGGGCGGGCTTTCTTT,CATSDPGGRAFF
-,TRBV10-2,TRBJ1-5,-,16,TGCGCCAGCAGTGAGTCTGACCACTCTACTGATCAGCCCCAGCATTTT,CASSESDHSTDQPQHF
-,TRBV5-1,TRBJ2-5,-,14,TGCGCCAGCAGCTTGGTTCCTAGTAGGGAGACCCAGTACTTC,CASSLVPSRETQYF
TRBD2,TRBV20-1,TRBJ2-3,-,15,TGCAGTGCTAGGACGGTAGCGGGTGTTGTAGATACGCAGTATTTT,CSARTVAGVVDTQYF
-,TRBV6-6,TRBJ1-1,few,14,TGTGCCAGCAGTTACCTTTTTACAGGGAGTGAAGCTTTCTTT,CASSYLFTGSEAFF
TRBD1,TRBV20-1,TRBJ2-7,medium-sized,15,TGCAGTGCTTCGGACAGGGGTTCGGGCTCCTACGAGCAGTACTTC,CSASDRGSGSYEQYF
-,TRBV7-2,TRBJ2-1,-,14,TGTGCCAGCAGCGCCGACTGGTCTCGTAGGGAGCAGTTCTTC,CASSADWSRREQFF
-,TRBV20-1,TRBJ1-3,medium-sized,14,TGCAGTGCTAGCAAGACAGGTTCTGGAAACACCATATATTTT,CSASKTGSGNTIYF
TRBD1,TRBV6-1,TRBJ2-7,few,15,TGTGCCAGCAGTGAAGAGGGGGCCGCCTCCTACGAGCAGTACTTC,CASSEEGAASYEQYF
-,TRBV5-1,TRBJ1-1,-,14,TGCGCCAGCAGCCCGGCCGACCGTGGCACTGAAGCTTTCTTT,CASSPADRGTEAFF
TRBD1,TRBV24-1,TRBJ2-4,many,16,TGTGCCACCAGTGATTTGGGGGACAGGGGTGAAAACATTCAGTACTTC,CATSDLGDRGENIQYF
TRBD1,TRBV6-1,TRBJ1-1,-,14,TGTGCCAGCACCGACGGACAGGGGAACACTGAAGCTTTCTTT,CASTDGQGNTEAFF
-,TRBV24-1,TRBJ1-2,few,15,TGTGCCACCAGTGCCCTGGGAGCCCCAGTGGGGGGCTACACCTTC,CATSALGAPVGGYTF
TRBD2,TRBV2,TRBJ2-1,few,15,TGTGCCAGCAGTATCGGGACTAGCGCCTACAATGAGCAGTTCTTC,CASSIGTSAYNEQFF
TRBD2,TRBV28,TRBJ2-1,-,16,TGTGCCAGCACTACCCCCCTTAGCGGGAGGGCCGATGAGCAGTTCTTC,CASTTPLSGRADEQFF
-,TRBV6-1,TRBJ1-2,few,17,TGTGCCAGCAGTGACTACCGCGAGCTCGTCCGACTCGACGGCTACACCTTC,CASSDYRELVRLDGYTF
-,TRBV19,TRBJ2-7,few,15,TGTGCCAGTACCCGAGGGGCGGATCCCACCTACGAGCAGTACTTC,CASTRGADPTYEQYF
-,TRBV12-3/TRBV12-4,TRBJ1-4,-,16,TGTGCCAGCAGTTTAGCCGGGGGGGGGGGGAATGAAAAACTGTTTTTT,CASSLAGGGGNEKLFF